This T cell receptor beta chain was recovered during a study of T-cell reconstitution after alpha-beta-depleted transplantation in children. This clonotype appeared a few times. Preparation of the TCRbeta library involved a method that used unique molecular identifiers. TCRdb re-called the PCR reads with MiXCR, one entry per CDR3 protein. The table has hundreds of thousands of distinct CDR3 sequences, 10% to 15% seen once. The CDR3 contains 15 residues. Trimming left V 6 bases short and J 4 bases short, with 19 bases between. CDR1 and CDR2 (germline): SGHVS, FQNEAQ. V and J are TRBV7-8 and TRBJ2-7; the D gene is possibly TRBD2 (5 bases). Sample: PBMCs, mostly from graft donor cells, taken 360 days after TCRalphabeta/CD19-depleted stem cell transplant. This receptor was taken from a male patient between 5 and 17 years old who had a stem cell transplant for acute myeloid leukemia, so the T cells may come from the graft donor. DNA for the CDR3: TGTGCCAGCAGTCTTCGGAATCTAGGCGGGTACGAGCAGTACTTC. Protein sequence: CASSLRNLGGYEQYF. Full variable domain (outside the CDR3, taken from reference TRBV7-8 and TRBJ2-7): GAGVSQSPRYKVAKRGQDVALRCDPISGHVSLFWYQQALGQGPEFLTYFQNEAQLDKSGLPSDRFFAERPEGSVSTLKIQRTQQEDSAVYLCASSLRNLGGYEQYFGPGTRLTVT.